The 15 T cell receptor beta chains below all came from one sample that was sequenced in a study of OX40 agonist ivuxolimab in advanced cancers. Here immunoSEQ multiplex PCR was the method, and the copy in TCRdb shows in-frame clones only, minus some. Among around 19,000 clones listed, roughly 80% were seen once. The specimen was CD4+ or CD8+ T cells sorted from blood, collected in a trial of the OX40 agonist ivuxolimab. All receptors derive from an adult with an advanced solid tumor such as melanoma, head and neck, liver or kidney cancer.

This rearrangement joins TRBV28 to TRBJ1-2; TRBD1 might be the D (5 bases). CDR1 is MDHEN, CDR2 SYDVKM, per germline. CDR3 length: 13 amino acids. V was shortened by 6 bases and J by 7 bases, with 15 bases between the two germline ends. The CDR3: CASSSVGAAGYTF. CDR3 coding DNA: TGTGCCAGCAGCTCCGTCGGGGCGGCTGGCTACACCTTC.

This rearrangement joins TRBV20-1 to TRBJ1-3, with 7 positions matching TRBD1. V gave up 0 bases and J gave up 13 bases; unmatched junction bases: 3. The CDR3 has 11 residues. CDR1 is DFQATT, CDR2 SNEGSKA, per germline (reference sequence). The CDR3 is CSARDGTAIYF. The CDR3 coding sequence is TGCAGTGCTAGAGACGGGACAGCTATATATTTT.

This clone showed up just a few times. The chain uses TRBV27 and TRBJ1-1, with D hard to call. The germline gives CDR1 MNHEY, CDR2 SMNVEV (reference sequence). V shed 7 bases and J shed 5 bases, with 14 bases lying between them. This CDR3 is 13 amino acids long. The CDR3 here is CASTPLMGTEAFF. The CDR3 DNA reads TGTGCCAGCACTCCCCTAATGGGGACTGAAGCTTTCTTT.

This chain uses TRBV6-1 with TRBJ2-7; D remains ambiguous. Trimming stripped 10 bases from V and 3 bases from J, with 4 bases between. The germline V gene has CDR1 MNHNS and CDR2 SASEGT. The CDR3 loop spans 9 amino acids. DNA of the CDR3: TGTGCCACCAACTACGAGCAGTACTTC. As protein: CATNYEQYF.

The CDR3 bases are TGTGCCAGCAGCTTAGATTGGCCTAATGGCAATCAGCCCCAGCATTTT. This codes for CASSLDWPNGNQPQHF. The chain employs TRBV7-9 and TRBJ1-5; D gene uncertain. The germline gives CDR1 SEHNR, CDR2 FQNEAQ (reference sequence). This CDR3 comprises 16 residues. Trimming shortened V by 1 base and J by 2 bases, and 12 bases separated the two germline ends.

The chain is built from TRBV9 and TRBJ2-1; tentatively, D is TRBD1 or TRBD2 (5 bases each). CDR1 and CDR2 (germline): SGDLS, YYNGEE. The CDR3 sequence is 13 residues long. The V and J ends lost 2 bases and 9 bases respectively, with 12 bases between them. The CDR3 DNA follows: TGTGCCAGCAGCGTCCCGGGGCTGAGTGAGCAGTTCTTC. Translating gives CASSVPGLSEQFF.

The chain carries TRBV7-6 and TRBJ2-5; D possibly corresponds to TRBD1 (6 bases). V was pared by 3 bases and J by 5 bases, with 10 bases between. Germline CDR1 and CDR2: SGHVS and FNYEAQ. The CDR3 sequence is 13 residues long. CDR3 nucleotide sequence: TGTGCCAGCAGCTTGAGGCAGGGGGAGACCCAGTACTTC. It translates to CASSLRQGETQYF.

The chain's CDR3 is CAISEMSGAEETQYF. CDR3 DNA sequence: TGTGCCATCAGTGAAATGTCGGGGGCGGAGGAGACCCAGTACTTC. The genes are TRBV10-3 and TRBJ2-5, with D perhaps assigned TRBD1 or TRBD2 (6 bases each). V was cut by 3 bases and J by 5 bases, with 16 bases left in between. Germline values: CDR1 ENHRY, CDR2 SYGVKD. The CDR3 has 15 amino acids.

J is TRBJ2-1 and V is TRBV7-9; no firm D call. The CDR3 extends over 14 amino acids. V was shortened by 0 bases and J by 3 bases, with 6 bases between the two germline ends. Germline CDR1 is SEHNR and CDR2 is FQNEAQ (reference sequence). In nucleotides, the CDR3 is TGTGCCAGCAGCTTAGCGGGGAACTACAATGAGCAGTTCTTC. It specifies CASSLAGNYNEQFF.

This chain links TRBV7-8 with TRBJ2-1; D is unresolved. The germline V and J ends were trimmed by 1 base and 13 bases, with 14 bases remaining between them. The length of the CDR3 is 13 residues. Germline CDR1 is SGHVS and CDR2 is FQNEAQ. CDR3 loop: CASSLERQQNQFF. The CDR3 coding sequence is TGTGCCAGCAGCTTAGAACGCCAACAAAACCAGTTCTTC.

The chain employs TRBV11-2 and TRBJ2-1; D may be TRBD1 (5 bases). The germline V and J ends were trimmed by 1 base and 8 bases, with 9 bases remaining between them. The CDR3 consists of 13 residues. CDR1 and CDR2 from the germline V gene are SGHAT and FQNNGV. CDR3 sequence: CASSLVARDEQFF. The CDR3 DNA is TGTGCCAGCAGCTTAGTGGCCAGGGATGAGCAGTTCTTC.

This clone appeared once. The rearrangement links TRBV5-6 to TRBJ1-6; D may be TRBD1 (5 bases). Trimming left V 0 bases short and J 7 bases short, with 17 bases between. This CDR3 has 17 amino acids. Germline CDR1 and CDR2: SGHDT and YYEEEE. The chain's CDR3 is CASSLGGNPWGNSPLHF. In DNA, the CDR3 is TGTGCCAGCAGCTTGGGGGGTAACCCCTGGGGGAATTCACCCCTCCACTTT.

This sequence joins TRBV7-3 and TRBJ2-3; 7 nucleotides line up with TRBD2. The V and J ends lost 1 base and 7 bases, in that order; junction bases with no gene match: 14. Germline V gene lookup returns CDR1 SGHTA and CDR2 FQGTGA. This CDR3 comprises 17 residues. CDR3: CASSLRWEAGVVNTQYF. The CDR3 DNA follows: TGTGCCAGCAGCTTAAGGTGGGAGGCGGGGGTGGTGAATACGCAGTATTTT.

The V gene is TRBV4-2, the J gene TRBJ2-5; TRBD2 matches at 8 bases. Germline lookup yields CDR1 LGHNA and CDR2 YNFKEQ. This CDR3 spans 14 amino acids. V trimming: 0 bases; J trimming: 5 bases; junction bases outside the gene matches: 2. CDR3 residues: CASSQDRGGETQYF. The CDR3 nucleotides read TGTGCCAGCAGCCAAGATCGGGGGGGTGAGACCCAGTACTTC.

V and J are TRBV30 and TRBJ2-7; 8 bases fit TRBD2. The V segment lost 0 bases and the J segment 4 bases; nucleotides outside the gene matches: 8. The length of the CDR3 is 15 residues. Germline-derived CDR1 and CDR2 are GTSNPN and SVGIG (reference sequence). For the CDR3, the DNA is TGTGCCTGGAGTGTACAACGCGGGAGGAGTTACGAGCAGTACTTC. This encodes CAWSVQRGRSYEQYF.